This T cell receptor beta chain was obtained from a study of cytomegalovirus exposure and HLA in healthy donors. Across the whole study: The roughly 130 validation repertoires used the same platform as the roughly 700 first-cohort repertoires (as reported by a later analysis).

The ends were cut back, 1 base at V and 1 base at J, with 10 bases in the middle. Per the germline V gene, CDR1 is SGHTA and CDR2 is FQGNSA. The CDR3 length is 15 residues. Sequencing used immunoSEQ multiplex PCR; TCRdb keeps in-frame clones, though not all of them. The data show about 110,000 clones, about 87% seen once. The rearrangement links TRBV7-2 to TRBJ1-1, with D possibly TRBD1 on 6 matching bases. The sequencing sample was made of PBMCs. This sequence was found in a woman under 30 in good health and CMV-seropositive. CDR3 in amino acids: CASSLDRVRNTEAFF. CDR3 DNA: TGTGCCAGCAGCTTAGACAGGGTGCGGAACACTGAAGCTTTCTTT.